This passage covers 20 T cell receptor beta chains from one sample sequenced in a study of blood T cell repertoires in COVID-19. Profiling relied on immunoSEQ multiplex PCR, and the TCRdb table lists in-frame clones only, not all of them. The table has more than 35,000 clones, about nine tenths seen once. The sample comprised peripheral blood. Receptor source: a human donor in a cohort sampled during active COVID-19.

A single count supports this clone. The chain uses TRBV18 and TRBJ2-5; 8 bases fit TRBD2. The CDR3 covers 15 residues. V shed 2 bases, J shed 5 bases, and the junction held 7 bases outside the gene matches. Germline V lookup: CDR1 KGHSH, CDR2 LQKENI. The CDR3 sequence is CASSPGAGGTETQYF. In DNA, the CDR3 is TGTGCCAGCTCACCAGGGGCGGGAGGAACGGAGACCCAGTACTTC.

The chain combines TRBV18 with TRBJ1-2, with 7 bases that match TRBD1. V lost 5 bases and J lost 0; bases outside the gene matches: 6. This CDR3 has 15 residues. Germline assignment: CDR1 KGHSH and CDR2 LQKENI. Here the CDR3 reads CASSIRDSPNYGYTF. The CDR3, as DNA: TGTGCCAGCTCAATCCGGGACAGCCCTAACTATGGCTACACCTTC. Filled out from reference TRBV18 and TRBJ1-2, the complete variable domain reads NAGVMQNPRHLVRRRGQEARLRCSPMKGHSHVYWYRQLPEEGLKFMVYLQKENIIDESGMPKERFSAEFPKEGPSILRIQQVVRGDSAAYFCASSIRDSPNYGYTFGSGTRLTVV.

This chain joins TRBV19 and TRBJ2-5; TRBD1 matches at 10 bases. Germline values: CDR1 LNHDA, CDR2 SQIVND (reference sequence). There are 14 residues in the CDR3. Trimming removed 5 bases from V and 9 bases from J; junction bases left unmatched: 9. The CDR3 DNA sequence: TGTGCCAGTAGTTCGGGGGGACAGGGGAGGCCCCAGTACTTC. It yields the protein CASSSGGQGRPQYF.

The chain is built from TRBV2 and TRBJ2-3, with a possible D match to TRBD2 (6 bases). Trimming removed 5 bases at V and 7 bases at J, with 22 bases between. Germline lookup yields CDR1 SNHLY and CDR2 FYNNEI. The CDR3 extends over 16 amino acids. CDR3 nucleotide sequence: TGTGCCAGCAGTCTGACACCCGGGACTTCTTTTCATACGCAGTATTTT. This translates into CASSLTPGTSFHTQYF.

CDR3 in DNA: TGTGCCAGCAGCTTGGGTGGGGGACAGGAGTCGAGAAACACCATATATTTT. Translation: CASSLGGGQESRNTIYF. The chain couples TRBV5-4 to TRBJ1-3; 8 nucleotides match TRBD1. Germline-derived CDR1 and CDR2 are SGHNT and YYREEE (reference sequence). The CDR3 contains 17 residues. The ends lost 0 bases at V and 5 bases at J; junction bases unmatched: 10.

The chain carries TRBV28 and TRBJ2-7; possible D gene TRBD1, 5 bases. The CDR3 runs to 16 residues. Germline V gives CDR1 MDHEN, CDR2 SYDVKM. Between the trimmed V and J ends, which lost 3 bases and 0 bases, there was a span of 15 bases. The CDR3 DNA follows: TGTGCCAGCAGTTTCCAAAAGACAGCTTACTCCTACGAGCAGTACTTC. Protein: CASSFQKTAYSYEQYF.

This clone was seen more than once but under ten times. The genes are TRBV2 and TRBJ2-5, with TRBD2 matching 8 bases. CDR1 SNHLY and CDR2 FYNNEI come from the germline V gene. The CDR3 extends over 14 amino acids. V shed 4 bases, J shed 7 bases, and the junction held 8 bases outside the gene matches. For the CDR3, the DNA is TGTGCCAGCAGTGGGCTAGCGGGTGGGGGGACCCAGTACTTC. Encoded protein: CASSGLAGGGTQYF.

The chain employs TRBV5-5 and TRBJ2-1; 12 nucleotides line up with TRBD1. The germline CDR1 and CDR2 sequences are SGHKS and YYEKEE (reference sequence). The CDR3 has 15 amino acids. V was pared by 2 bases and J by 11 bases, with 8 bases of the junction left unmatched. The CDR3 coding sequence is TGTGCCAGCAGCTTCGCCGGGACAGGGGGCCTACAGCAGTTCTTC. Translating gives CASSFAGTGGLQQFF.

The chain carries TRBV4-1 and TRBJ1-4; 10 bases fit TRBD1. V shed 4 bases, J shed 7 bases, and the junction held 3 bases outside the gene matches. Per germline, CDR1 MGHRA and CDR2 YSYEKL. The length of the CDR3 is 14 residues. The CDR3 spells CASSRRDRGEKLFF. Written as DNA, the CDR3 is TGCGCCAGCAGCCGCCGGGACAGGGGTGAAAAACTGTTTTTT.

The V gene is TRBV10-3, the J gene TRBJ2-7; 14 bases are shared with TRBD2. The germline V gene has CDR1 ENHRY and CDR2 SYGVKD. Losses at the gene ends were 0 bases for V and 4 bases for J; bases not matched to a gene: 5. This CDR3 contains 17 residues. This chain's CDR3 is CAISESGLAGVGYEQYF. The CDR3 coding sequence is TGTGCCATCAGTGAGTCGGGACTAGCGGGAGTCGGATACGAGCAGTACTTC.

CDR3 sequence: CASSRLGQAIAPEQYF. The CDR3, as DNA: TGTGCCAGCAGCCGCCTAGGACAGGCAATCGCTCCCGAGCAGTACTTC. V is TRBV28 and J is TRBJ2-7; 7 bases are shared with TRBD1. Germline-derived CDR1 and CDR2 are MDHEN and SYDVKM. V shed 6 bases and J 6 bases; nucleotides not matched to a gene: 17. The CDR3 is 16 residues long.

This chain uses TRBV18 with TRBJ2-1, with 10 nucleotides matching TRBD2. Germline CDR1 is KGHSH and CDR2 is LQKENI. J was trimmed by 7 bases and V by 4 bases; bases with no gene match: 4. The CDR3 has 14 residues. The CDR3 DNA sequence: TGTGCCAGCTCACAGGGACTAGCGAATAATGAGCAGTTCTTC. Amino acids: CASSQGLANNEQFF.

This chain joins TRBV5-6 and TRBJ2-5; TRBD1 aligns across 10 bases. This CDR3 has 15 amino acids. In germline, CDR1 is SGHDT, CDR2 YYEEEE. Germline trimming cut 4 bases from V and 5 bases from J; bases unmatched to any gene: 8. CDR3 coding DNA: TGTGCCAGCAGCCCCGACAGGGGGCTGTGGGAGACCCAGTACTTC. This translates into CASSPDRGLWETQYF.

The rearrangement joins TRBV19 to TRBJ1-1, with 7 bases that match TRBD1. CDR1 and CDR2 from the germline V gene are LNHDA and SQIVND (reference sequence). The CDR3 totals 13 residues. With 5 bases clipped from V and 4 bases from J, the junction kept 4 bases outside the gene matches. The CDR3 reads CASSSSGGTEAFF. CDR3 nucleotides: TGTGCCAGTAGTTCATCAGGGGGCACTGAAGCTTTCTTT.

The V and J genes are TRBV3-1 (or the pseudogene TRBV3-2) and TRBJ1-1; TRBD1 might be the D (6 bases). The germline CDR1 and CDR2 sequences are LGHDT and YNNKEL (reference sequence). Between the trimmed V and J ends, which lost 4 bases and 1 base, there was a span of 16 bases. The CDR3 is 16 amino acids. As DNA, the CDR3 is TGTGCCAGCAGCCGAGACAGGAGGACTTCGAACACTGAAGCTTTCTTT. This translates into CASSRDRRTSNTEAFF.

The chain employs TRBV7-3 and TRBJ2-1; 10 bases are shared with TRBD2. The CDR3 runs to 16 residues. CDR1 SGHTA and CDR2 FQGTGA come from the germline V gene. The trim removed 1 base at V and 10 bases at J, leaving 10 bases unmatched. CDR3 DNA sequence: TGTGCCAGCAGCTTAAGGAGGGTAGCGGGAGGTCGCGAGCAGTTCTTC. Its protein product is CASSLRRVAGGREQFF.

The J gene is TRBJ2-7, the V gene TRBV5-1; no definite D call. Germline assignment: CDR1 SGHRS and CDR2 YFSETQ. The CDR3 extends over 15 amino acids. Trimming took off 0 bases at V and 2 bases at J, with 12 bases between the two ends. The CDR3 DNA sequence: TGCGCCAGCAGCTTGGCGGCAGGATCCACCTACGAGCAGTACTTC. Protein: CASSLAAGSTYEQYF.

The chain carries TRBV3-1 (or the pseudogene TRBV3-2) and TRBJ1-3, with 10 bases identical to TRBD1. The germline CDR1 and CDR2 sequences are LGHDT and YNNKEL (reference sequence). V lost 3 bases, J lost 4 bases, and 6 bases stayed unmatched. The CDR3 is made up of 16 amino acids. As DNA, the CDR3 is TGTGCCAGCAGCCATCTACGGACAGGGGGAGGAAACACCATATATTTT. Residues: CASSHLRTGGGNTIYF.

The chain couples TRBV5-1 to TRBJ2-7; TRBD1 matches 7 bases. J gave up 4 bases and V 5 bases, and 6 bases lay outside the gene matches. Looked up from germline, CDR1 is SGHRS and CDR2 is YFSETQ. The CDR3 is 13 residues long. This CDR3 is CASRPTQGYEQYF. CDR3 nucleotide sequence: TGCGCCAGCAGGCCAACACAGGGGTACGAGCAGTACTTC.

CDR3 DNA sequence: TGTGCCACCAGTGGCTTTTTGCCGGGACTTAGGCATGAAAAACTGTTTTTT. It yields the protein CATSGFLPGLRHEKLFF. The V gene is TRBV24-1, the J gene TRBJ1-4; TRBD1 might be the D (5 bases). Trimming cost V 5 bases and J 6 bases, with 21 bases left between them. Germline lookup yields CDR1 KGHDR and CDR2 SFDVKD. The CDR3 covers 17 residues.